What follows describes a single T cell receptor (beta chain). This clonotype was seen many times. Its antigen remains undetermined. It has no much larger one-base neighbor in the sample; base qualities were not kept. The meaning of the sample's treatment or condition label: allogeneic hematopoietic cell transplantation with graft depleted of TCRalphabeta T cells and CD19 B cells. TCRalphabeta/CD19-depleted allogeneic hematopoietic cell grafts were given to the transplant recipients, all of whom were children. The source of the sample is a study of T-cell reconstitution after alpha-beta-depleted transplantation in children (TCRdb year 2016). With regard to the full study: T-cell immune reconstitution after TCRalphabeta/CD19-depleted allogeneic hematopoietic cell transplantation in children was quantitatively tracked in the study by means of TCR repertoire profiling.

Summary of the overall study and its limitations: The frequencies of hyperexpanded clones fell over the following months, and after one year, T-cell counts and TCRbeta diversity were mostly attributed to newly produced T cells. The high TCRbeta diversity at day 60 in some patients was ascribed to recipient T cells and intrathymic progenitors that had survived conditioning. The apparently early recovery of alphabetaT-cell counts about two months after transplant reportedly depended on only several hundred rapidly expanded clones that came from non-depleted graft cells.

CDR1 and CDR2, per the germline V gene (reference sequence), are SGHNT and YYREEE. The junction carries 21 bases between V and J, which are trimmed by 4 bases and 5 bases respectively. CDR3 length: 16 amino acids, cysteine to phenylalanine. The read is trimmed to its CDR3 DNA, 48 bases read in frame from base 1. The protocol used for the library was PCR. TCRdb lists the instrument as Illumina HiSeq 2500. TCR libraries were prepared with molecular barcoding, using unique molecular identifiers to normalize TCRbeta repertoire quantification. Clones were called with MiXCR by TCRdb after fastp trimmed the public reads at Q25, and only in-frame beta chains were retained. For every CDR3 protein sequence, its rows merge into one entry that carries the most common genes and DNA. This sample is represented by roughly 120,000 distinct CDR3 sequences; more than 20% of them were singletons. The top ten clonotypes cover 10% to 13% of the sample.

This sequence uses TRBV5-4 and TRBJ1-2; no D gene is confidently identified. This sequence was found in a male patient under 10 years old who had a stem cell transplant for chronic granulomatous disease, so the T cells may come from the graft donor. Sequenced material: PBMCs, mostly from graft donor cells, taken 180 days after TCRalphabeta/CD19-depleted stem cell transplant. The DNA sequence is as follows: TGTGCCAGCAGCCGGCCGGGCCAACCCCTTGAGTATGGCTACACCTTC. This sequence encodes CASSRPGQPLEYGYTF.